These T cell receptor beta chains were read from a single sample in a study of cytomegalovirus exposure and HLA in healthy donors. Sequenced by immunoSEQ multiplex PCR; TCRdb stores in-frame clones only, minus some. Of 120,000 or so clones listed, roughly 80% are singletons. The sequencing sample was made of PBMCs. The receptor source for this set is a woman aged 40 to 49 in good health and CMV-seropositive. The CDR3 runs from the conserved cysteine through the conserved F or W. The order of the fields is CDR3 protein, CDR3 DNA, D gene, J gene, V gene, clone size. D genes are given only for firm matches. Where a row states a size, it is once, few, many or the class of an expanded clone; other rows omit it.

CDR3: CASSLRTGGRGSNQPQHF; DNA: TGTGCCAGCAGCCTGAGGACAGGGGGCAGAGGTAGCAATCAGCCCCAGCATTTT; D: TRBD1; J: TRBJ1-5; V: TRBV5-6; size: once
CDR3: CASSFVIGQGSHEQYF; DNA: TGTGCCAGCAGCTTTGTAATCGGGCAGGGATCCCACGAGCAGTACTTC; D: .; J: TRBJ2-7; V: TRBV5-4; size: .
CDR3: CASSDLTGANVLTF; DNA: TGTGCCAGCAGTGATTTAACTGGGGCCAACGTCCTGACTTTC; D: .; J: TRBJ2-6; V: TRBV6-4; size: .
CDR3: CASSQQAASRSAYEQYF; DNA: TGCGCCAGCAGCCAACAAGCAGCGAGTAGATCAGCCTACGAGCAGTACTTC; D: .; J: TRBJ2-7; V: TRBV4-1; size: .
CDR3: CASSQAVGTSTDTQYF; DNA: TGCGCCAGCAGCCAAGCGGTCGGGACTAGCACAGATACGCAGTATTTT; D: .; J: TRBJ2-3; V: TRBV4-3; size: .
CDR3: CASSSRGESSYEQYF; DNA: TGTGCCAGCAGCTCTCGGGGTGAAAGCTCCTACGAGCAGTACTTC; D: .; J: TRBJ2-7; V: TRBV9; size: .
CDR3: CASSEAGTIHF; DNA: TGTGCCAGCAGTGAAGCCGGGACAATTCATTTT; D: .; J: TRBJ1-5; V: TRBV25-1; size: .
CDR3: CASSYSDGAYEQYF; DNA: TGTGCCAGCAGCTACTCCGACGGAGCCTACGAGCAGTACTTC; D: .; J: TRBJ2-7; V: TRBV11-2; size: .
CDR3: CATSRDNSGANVLTF; DNA: TGTGCCACCAGCAGAGACAACTCTGGGGCCAACGTCCTGACTTTC; D: .; J: TRBJ2-6; V: TRBV15; size: medium-sized
CDR3: CASSQTGSHEQFF; DNA: TGCGCCAGCAGCCAAACCGGGTCTCATGAGCAGTTCTTC; D: .; J: TRBJ2-1; V: TRBV4-1; size: few
CDR3: CASSATGTGGVTEAFF; DNA: TGTGCCAGTAGTGCAACCGGGACAGGGGGCGTCACTGAAGCTTTCTTT; D: TRBD1; J: TRBJ1-1; V: TRBV19; size: once
CDR3: CASSPRGSGGLGEQYF; DNA: TGTGCCAGCAGCCCCCGTGGTAGCGGGGGTTTGGGGGAGCAGTACTTC; D: TRBD2; J: TRBJ2-7; V: TRBV9; size: .
CDR3: CASSLVGQGVGNSPLHF; DNA: TGTGCCAGCAGCTTAGTGGGACAGGGGGTCGGAAATTCACCCCTCCACTTT; D: TRBD1; J: TRBJ1-6; V: TRBV7-2; size: .